The sequence of this T cell receptor (beta chain) was determined in a study of T cell repertoires in cytomegalovirus infection. On the study more broadly: Both CMV infection and a matching HLA type were indicated by public TCR beta signatures.

Study conclusions and caveats: Carriage of CMV together with the relevant HLA was identifiable through cumulative public TCR beta family frequency. CMV-specific HLA-C-restricted TCR beta clonotypes dominated the ex vivo response.

The CDR3 consists of 16 residues. The junction had 7 bases not matched to a gene; V was cut back by 3 bases and J by 3 bases. The germline CDR1 and CDR2 sequences are LGHNA and YSLEER. This clonotype was detected many times. The antigen is unknown. TCRdb called the reads again in MiXCR, with one record for every CDR3 protein. The sample lists roughly 76,000 distinct CDR3 sequences, 3.7% occurring once. The clonotype was recovered from a human donor in good health (CMV status not recorded). Some clones in this sample may be carry-over from other donors' samples. The chain combines TRBV4-3 with TRBJ2-7; TRBD2 matches at 11 bases. The material sequenced was PBMCs. The CDR3 bases are TGCGCCAGCAGCCAGGAAACTAGCGGGGGAGACTACGAGCAGTACTTC. It is translated as CASSQETSGGDYEQYF.